A single sample is the source of the 25 T cell receptor beta chains below, sequenced in a study of radiation and T cells in renal cell carcinoma. Described time point: blood 2 weeks post-SBRT. As to treatment: 15 Gy SBRT to primary tumor, nephrectomy 4 weeks later. Measured with immunoSEQ multiplex PCR; TCRdb has only the in-frame clones, and not every one. The data show about 130,000 clones, over 75% seen once. The sequencing here drew on blood, taken from a patient whose treatment included radiotherapy and nephrectomy. These receptors were obtained from a man aged 45-65 years with renal cell carcinoma.

V is TRBV5-3 and J is TRBJ2-3; tentative D call: TRBD1 (6 bases). TRBV5-3 is annotated as an ORF whose role is uncertain. The CDR3 has 11 residues. V was clipped by 10 bases and J by 6 bases, with 12 bases between them. CDR3 region: CALTGFDTQYF. As DNA, the CDR3 is TGTGCCCTAACAGGGTTCGATACGCAGTATTTT.

V gene TRBV6-5 combines with J gene TRBJ1-2; tentative D call: TRBD1 (5 bases). The germline V gene has CDR1 MNHEY and CDR2 SVGAGI. The CDR3 extends over 15 amino acids. V was trimmed by 6 bases and J by 4 bases, leaving 18 bases between them. The CDR3 DNA reads TGTGCCAGCAGCCCGACGGAGGGACTAACCTATGGCTACACCTTC. Amino acids: CASSPTEGLTYGYTF.

The J gene is TRBJ1-3, the V gene TRBV5-1; D perhaps matches TRBD1 (6 bases). Trimming removed 2 bases at V and 2 bases at J, with 11 bases between. CDR3 length: 15 residues. Germline V lookup: CDR1 SGHRS, CDR2 YFSETQ. The CDR3 reads CASSLIPGAGNTIYF. As DNA, the CDR3 is TGCGCCAGCAGCTTAATTCCAGGGGCTGGAAACACCATATATTTT.

CDR3: CASTLTGGVTEAFF. In DNA, the CDR3 is TGCGCCAGCACACTGACAGGGGGCGTCACTGAAGCTTTCTTT. This chain joins TRBV5-1 and TRBJ1-1, with 10 bases aligning to TRBD1. CDR1 is SGHRS and CDR2 is YFSETQ in the germline V gene. V shed 6 bases, J shed 4 bases, and the junction held 6 bases outside the gene matches. This CDR3 has 14 residues.

This clone was counted between two and nine times. The V gene is TRBV14, the J gene TRBJ2-3, with 10 bases fitting TRBD2. Germline CDR1 SGHDN, CDR2 FVKESK. This CDR3 spans 16 amino acids. The trim removed 1 base at V and 2 bases at J, leaving 3 bases unmatched. CDR3: CASSQGAGGTTDTQYF. For the CDR3, the DNA is TGTGCCAGCAGCCAAGGAGCGGGGGGGACCACAGATACGCAGTATTTT.

This sequence joins TRBV6-1 and TRBJ2-5; TRBD1 might be the D (6 bases). Germline V gives CDR1 MNHNS, CDR2 SASEGT. This CDR3 is 15 amino acids long. Trimming took 2 bases from V and 5 from J, leaving 15 bases between them. The CDR3 DNA sequence: TGTGCCAGCAGTGAACAAACAGGGCCGGGGGAGACCCAGTACTTC. Translation gives CASSEQTGPGETQYF.

The chain has TRBV5-1 and TRBJ2-5, with D perhaps given as TRBD1 or TRBD2 (5 bases each). V lost 7 bases and J 1 base, leaving 17 bases between the germline ends. Germline loops: CDR1 SGHRS, CDR2 YFSETQ. The CDR3 runs to 15 residues. CDR3 sequence (DNA): TGCGCCAGCTTCAGGGAGCCGATGGTCCAAGAGACCCAGTACTTC. It encodes CASFREPMVQETQYF.

The rearrangement links TRBV5-8 to TRBJ2-2, with 7 nucleotides matching TRBD1. V was clipped by 4 bases and J by 4 bases; unmatched bases: 10. Per germline, CDR1 SGHTS and CDR2 YDEGEE. The CDR3 is made up of 16 amino acids. In nucleotides, the CDR3 is TGTGCCAGCAGCCCGGCTAGAGCAGGGGGCACCGGGGAGCTGTTTTTT. Amino acids: CASSPARAGGTGELFF.

The rearrangement joins TRBV18 to TRBJ1-1, with unresolved D. CDR1 and CDR2 (germline): KGHSH, LQKENI. V lost 2 bases and J lost 1, with 17 bases in between. The CDR3 totals 17 residues. The CDR3 DNA reads as TGTGCCAGCTCACCAAGGCTAGAGACCCCGCAGAACACTGAAGCTTTCTTT. It translates to CASSPRLETPQNTEAFF.

The chain combines TRBV7-3 with TRBJ2-5; 9 bases are shared with TRBD1. Trimming cost V 5 bases and J 1 base; bases outside gene matches: 5. Looked up from germline, CDR1 is SGHTA and CDR2 is FQGTGA. CDR3 length: 15 residues. CDR3 nucleotides: TGTGCCAGCAGCCCGGGACAGGGAGCCCAAGAGACCCAGTACTTC. This translates into CASSPGQGAQETQYF.

The chain combines TRBV5-1 with TRBJ2-1; tentatively, D is TRBD2 (6 bases). Trimming removed 9 bases from V and 5 bases from J, with 27 bases in between. The CDR3 is made up of 17 amino acids. Per germline, CDR1 SGHRS and CDR2 YFSETQ. CDR3 nucleotide sequence: TGCGCCATCCCGGGACCCCAGCGGGTAATGGTACACAATGAGCAGTTCTTC. It is translated as CAIPGPQRVMVHNEQFF.

The chain has TRBV5-4 and TRBJ1-6; the D gene is possibly TRBD1 (5 bases). V lost 1 base to trimming and J lost 4 bases, with 15 bases between them. This CDR3 is built from 17 residues. Germline loops: CDR1 SGHNT, CDR2 YYREEE (reference sequence). The CDR3 protein is CASSLWVGGNYNSPLHF. CDR3 DNA: TGTGCCAGCAGCTTGTGGGTCGGGGGAAATTATAATTCACCCCTCCACTTT. The full variable domain, rest sourced from reference TRBV5-4 and TRBJ1-6, is ETGVTQSPTHLIKTRGQQVTLRCSSQSGHNTVSWYQQALGQGPQFIFQYYREEENGRGNFPPRFSGLQFPNYSSELNVNALELDDSALYLCASSLWVGGNYNSPLHFGNGTRLTVT.

V and J are TRBV2 and TRBJ2-3; D unresolved. V was cut by 0 bases and J by 6 bases, with 1 base left in between. The V gene's germline CDR1 is SNHLY and CDR2 FYNNEI. The CDR3 length is 11 residues. The CDR3 region is CASSEADTQYF. Written as DNA, the CDR3 is TGTGCCAGCAGTGAAGCTGATACGCAGTATTTT.

The chain couples TRBV18 to TRBJ2-5, with no clear D. Germline V gene lookup returns CDR1 KGHSH and CDR2 LQKENI. The CDR3 contains 10 residues. V lost 4 bases to trimming and J lost 4 bases, with 1 base between them. CDR3 residues: CASSRETQYF. CDR3 nucleotide sequence: TGTGCCAGCTCACGAGAGACCCAGTACTTC.

The V call is TRBV7-8, the J call TRBJ1-3; D perhaps matches TRBD1 (6 bases). This CDR3 comprises 18 residues. Trimming cost V 1 base and J 4 bases, with 20 bases left between them. Germline V CDR1 and CDR2: SGHVS, FQNEAQ. CDR3 nucleotide sequence: TGTGCCAGCAGCTTAGGGTTCACGAGGGGGACGCGAGGAAACACCATATATTTT. This translates into CASSLGFTRGTRGNTIYF.

CDR3 sequence (DNA): TGTGCCAGCAGAAAAGGGACAGGGGCTCAAGAGACCCAGTACTTC. The encoded protein is CASRKGTGAQETQYF. The chain is built from TRBV6-5 and TRBJ2-5, with 10 bases fitting TRBD1. V dropped 6 bases and J dropped 2; count of bases not matched to a gene: 6. CDR3 length equals 15 residues. The germline gives CDR1 MNHEY, CDR2 SVGAGI.

The V gene is TRBV5-1, the J gene TRBJ1-4, with D perhaps TRBD1 (6 bases). The V and J ends lost 4 bases and 0 bases respectively, with 19 bases between them. CDR3 length: 18 amino acids. Germline CDR1 is SGHRS and CDR2 is YFSETQ. The CDR3, as DNA: TGCGCCAGCAGCCGAGGGGGGTCTGGGGATGCAACTAATGAAAAACTGTTTTTT. It is translated as CASSRGGSGDATNEKLFF.

J is TRBJ1-1 and V is TRBV16, with D uncertain. Germline V gene data show CDR1 as KGHSY and CDR2 as FQNENV. This CDR3 is 15 amino acids long. Trimming left V 0 bases short and J 1 base short, with 9 bases between. The DNA of the CDR3 is TGTGCCAGCAGCCAATCAAGACTCCGGAACACTGAAGCTTTCTTT. It translates to CASSQSRLRNTEAFF.

In its sample, this clone was seen a few times. This chain connects TRBV29-1 to TRBJ2-2; 7 positions agree with TRBD1. The ends lost 7 bases at V and 2 bases at J; junction bases unmatched: 10. Germline V gene sequence: CDR1 SQVTM, CDR2 ANQGSEA. The CDR3 runs to 15 residues. CDR3 DNA sequence: TGCAGCGCCCAATCAGGGGGTGTCAACACCGGGGAGCTGTTTTTT. As protein: CSAQSGGVNTGELFF.

The J gene is TRBJ2-1, the V gene TRBV9; 8 bases are shared with TRBD2. The CDR3 consists of 15 residues. The trim removed 0 bases at V and 7 bases at J, leaving 6 bases unmatched. CDR1 and CDR2 from the germline V gene are SGDLS and YYNGEE. The CDR3 loop reads CASSVVASGWNEQFF. The CDR3, as DNA: TGTGCCAGCAGCGTAGTAGCTAGCGGGTGGAATGAGCAGTTCTTC.

The chain joins TRBV6-1 to TRBJ2-1; D uncertain. The V and J ends lost 6 bases and 0 bases respectively, with 6 bases between them. This CDR3 is built from 13 residues. Per the germline V gene, CDR1 is MNHNS and CDR2 is SASEGT. In DNA, the CDR3 is TGTGCCAGCAGCAGTAGCTCCTACAATGAGCAGTTCTTC. Its translation: CASSSSSYNEQFF.

This chain joins TRBV5-4 and TRBJ1-3; TRBD1 is a possible D gene (5 bases). Looked up from germline, CDR1 is SGHNT and CDR2 is YYREEE (reference sequence). The CDR3 extends over 14 amino acids. The V gene lost 0 bases and the J gene lost 8 bases, with 12 bases spanning the gap. The CDR3 here is CASSLAGRVDTIYF. The CDR3 nucleotides are TGTGCCAGCAGCTTGGCCGGCAGGGTGGACACCATATATTTT.

The V gene is TRBV19, the J gene TRBJ2-7; D call uncertain. Germline-derived CDR1 and CDR2 are LNHDA and SQIVND (reference sequence). V was pared by 0 bases and J by 3 bases, with 6 bases between. The CDR3 totals 13 residues. The CDR3 nucleotides read TGTGCCAGTAGTATAGACACCCGCTACGAGCAGTACTTC. It is translated as CASSIDTRYEQYF.

This sequence joins TRBV11-2 and TRBJ2-1; 9 bases match TRBD1. J was trimmed by 7 bases and V by 0 bases; bases with no gene match: 1. CDR3 length: 14 amino acids. CDR1 SGHAT and CDR2 FQNNGV come from the germline V gene. CDR3 protein: CASSLEDRGNEQFF. The DNA for the CDR3 is TGTGCCAGCAGCTTAGAGGACAGGGGTAATGAGCAGTTCTTC.

The chain is built from TRBV18 and TRBJ2-1, with 9 bases identical to TRBD2. The germline V gene has CDR1 KGHSH and CDR2 LQKENI. The CDR3 is 16 residues long. J was trimmed by 3 bases and V by 5 bases; bases with no gene match: 8. CDR3 sequence: CASSELAGRNYNEQFF. CDR3 DNA sequence: TGTGCCAGCTCAGAGCTAGCGGGACGAAACTACAATGAGCAGTTCTTC. Looking up the rest from reference TRBV18 and TRBJ2-1 gives the full variable domain: NAGVMQNPRHLVRRRGQEARLRCSPMKGHSHVYWYRQLPEEGLKFMVYLQKENIIDESGMPKERFSAEFPKEGPSILRIQQVVRGDSAAYFCASSELAGRNYNEQFFGPGTRLTVL.